The present T cell receptor beta chain was sequenced within a study of shared clonotypes between healthy human individuals. Naive CD8 cells, CD45RO-negative and positively selected for CCR7, excluded terminally differentiated effector memory CD45RA+ cells. Deep-level settings were used for running the assay. The repertoire was sequenced with immunoSEQ multiplex PCR; TCRdb's copy has only in-frame clones and lacks some. There are approximately 2,000,000 clones in the sample; roughly 93% occur only once, and under 2% lies in the top ten. The CDR3 has 13 amino acids. V was clipped by 5 bases and J by 1 base, with 8 bases between them. CDR1 and CDR2 (germline): SEHNR, FQNEAQ (reference sequence).

The TCR was taken from a man between 18 and 29 years old in good health. Some clones in this sample may be carry-over from other donors' samples. Material: naive CD8+ T cells from PBMCs. This chain uses TRBV7-9 with TRBJ1-1; no clear D. The DNA of the CDR3 is TGTGCCAGCAGCGGTTACAGGAACACTGAAGCTTTCTTT. Translation gives CASSGYRNTEAFF.